These 31 T cell receptor beta chains share one sample of origin, sequenced in a study of blood T cell repertoires in COVID-19. Measured with immunoSEQ multiplex PCR; TCRdb has only the in-frame clones, and not every one. Of approximately 180,000 clones listed, over 65% are singletons. Sequenced input: peripheral blood. The receptors shown here come from a person in their 70s with COVID-19, enrolled during active disease.

This chain links TRBV3-1 (or the pseudogene TRBV3-2) with TRBJ2-2; D is undetermined. The CDR3 is made up of 15 amino acids. Germline CDR1 is LGHDT and CDR2 is YNNKEL (reference sequence). Trimming cost V 1 base and J 3 bases, with 9 bases left between them. The CDR3 DNA is TGTGCCAGCAGCCAAGTCGAGGAATACACCGGGGAGCTGTTTTTT. This gives the protein CASSQVEEYTGELFF.

This clone has a handful of counts. The rearrangement links TRBV5-6 to TRBJ1-4; 8 bases agree with TRBD1. The CDR3 is 17 amino acids. V trimming: 1 base; J trimming: 0 bases; junction bases outside the gene matches: 5. Germline lookup yields CDR1 SGHDT and CDR2 YYEEEE. CDR3 sequence: CASSLTGGFATNEKLFF. CDR3 DNA sequence: TGTGCCAGCAGCTTGACAGGGGGTTTTGCAACTAATGAAAAACTGTTTTTT.

The rearrangement links TRBV7-3 to TRBJ2-7, with 10 bases fitting TRBD2. Germline V lookup: CDR1 SGHTA, CDR2 FQGTGA. The CDR3 loop spans 15 amino acids. With V trimmed by 3 bases and J by 6 bases, 8 bases remained unmatched. CDR3 sequence: CASSFLLAGVGEQYF. In nucleotides, the CDR3 is TGTGCCAGCAGCTTTCTGCTAGCGGGAGTAGGCGAGCAGTACTTC.

The V and J genes are TRBV19 and TRBJ1-6, with a possible D match to TRBD1 (5 bases). Germline CDR1 reads LNHDA; CDR2 reads SQIVND (reference sequence). The CDR3 runs to 15 residues. V lost 1 base and J 7 bases, leaving 11 bases between the germline ends. CDR3 protein: CASSIGYRRNSPLHF. Written as DNA, the CDR3 is TGTGCCAGTAGTATAGGCTACAGGCGGAATTCACCCCTCCACTTT. Drawing the rest from reference TRBV19 and TRBJ1-6, the complete variable domain is DGGITQSPKYLFRKEGQNVTLSCEQNLNHDAMYWYRQDPGQGLRLIYYSQIVNDFQKGDIAEGYSVSREKKESFPLTVTSAQKNPTAFYLCASSIGYRRNSPLHFGNGTRLTVT.

V and J are TRBV11-2 and TRBJ2-2; no clear D. Trimming stripped 1 base from V and 4 bases from J, with 4 bases between. This CDR3 spans 13 amino acids. Looked up from germline, CDR1 is SGHAT and CDR2 is FQNNGV. In DNA, the CDR3 is TGTGCCAGCAGCTTAGTCGGCACCGGGGAGCTGTTTTTT. As protein: CASSLVGTGELFF.

The chain carries TRBV19 and TRBJ2-1; D is perhaps TRBD1 (5 bases). V lost 3 bases, J lost 0 bases, and 6 bases lay in between. This CDR3 contains 14 residues. CDR1 LNHDA and CDR2 SQIVND come from the germline V gene (reference sequence). The DNA of the CDR3 is TGTGCCAGTAGTATGGGGCGCTCCTACAATGAGCAGTTCTTC. It yields the protein CASSMGRSYNEQFF.

The V call is TRBV5-4, the J call TRBJ1-3, with 8 bases lining up with TRBD1. CDR1 SGHNT and CDR2 YYREEE come from the germline V gene (reference sequence). After removal of 1 base from V and 4 bases from J, the junction contained 7 bases not matched to a gene. The length of the CDR3 is 16 residues. DNA for the CDR3: TGTGCCAGCAGCTTGCGGACAGGGCGGGTAGGAAACACCATATATTTT. As protein: CASSLRTGRVGNTIYF.

V gene TRBV7-3 combines with J gene TRBJ1-2, with 8 positions matching TRBD1. The ends lost 6 bases at V and 4 bases at J; junction bases unmatched: 7. CDR3 size: 14 residues. The germline gives CDR1 SGHTA, CDR2 FQGTGA. CDR3 sequence reads: CASSPTGGGYGYTF. The CDR3 DNA sequence: TGTGCCAGCAGTCCCACAGGGGGTGGCTATGGCTACACCTTC.

The rearrangement links TRBV28 to TRBJ2-2; TRBD1 is a possible D gene (6 bases). Germline V gives CDR1 MDHEN, CDR2 SYDVKM. This CDR3 contains 17 residues. Deletions cut 6 bases from V and 6 bases from J, with 23 bases between. In DNA form, the CDR3 reads TGTGCCAGCAGCACACTCCTACAGGGAGTAAGCGCCGGGGAGCTGTTTTTT. Its protein is CASSTLLQGVSAGELFF.

The chain carries TRBV7-7 and TRBJ2-2; D may be TRBD2 (6 bases). With 0 bases removed from V and 6 bases from J, the gap between germline ends came to 14 bases. The CDR3 sequence is 16 residues long. Per germline, CDR1 SSHAT and CDR2 FNYEAQ (reference sequence). The CDR3 spells CASSLAGQGGPGELFF. The CDR3, as DNA: TGTGCCAGCAGCTTAGCTGGCCAGGGAGGTCCCGGGGAGCTGTTTTTT.

The chain carries TRBV5-1 and TRBJ2-7; TRBD1 matches at 7 bases. V was pared by 4 bases and J by 6 bases, with 13 bases of the junction left unmatched. The CDR3 covers 15 residues. Germline V gene lookup returns CDR1 SGHRS and CDR2 YFSETQ. The CDR3: CASSPREGARAEQYF. The CDR3 DNA reads as TGCGCCAGCAGCCCTCGTGAGGGGGCGAGGGCCGAGCAGTACTTC.

The chain couples TRBV4-3 to TRBJ2-5; 7 bases fit TRBD2. In germline, CDR1 is LGHNA, CDR2 YSLEER. CDR3 length: 17 amino acids. V dropped 0 bases and J dropped 5; count of bases not matched to a gene: 12. Here the CDR3 reads CASSQEWTRGVLETQYF. For the CDR3, the DNA is TGCGCCAGCAGCCAAGAGTGGACTAGAGGGGTTTTGGAGACCCAGTACTTC.

The CDR3 DNA sequence: TGCGCCAGCAAACAGGGGTGGGATAGCAATCAGCCCCAGCATTTT. This gives the protein CASKQGWDSNQPQHF. V usage is TRBV5-1 and J usage is TRBJ1-5; TRBD1 matches 7 bases. Germline V CDR1 and CDR2: SGHRS, YFSETQ. V lost 6 bases and J lost 0; bases outside the gene matches: 6. There are 15 residues in the CDR3. The full variable domain, completed using reference TRBV5-1 and TRBJ1-5, is KAGVTQTPRYLIKTRGQQVTLSCSPISGHRSVSWYQQTPGQGLQFLFEYFSETQRNKGNFPGRFSGRQFSNSRSEMNVSTLELGDSALYLCASKQGWDSNQPQHFGDGTRLSIL.

The genes are TRBV9 and TRBJ2-3; 10 positions agree with TRBD2. CDR1 is SGDLS, CDR2 YYNGEE, per germline. This CDR3 has 19 residues. J gave up 4 bases and V 3 bases, and 17 bases lay outside the gene matches. The CDR3 here is CASSAFPPSGSFIPDTQYF. The CDR3 DNA is TGTGCCAGCAGCGCCTTTCCCCCTAGCGGGAGTTTTATACCAGATACGCAGTATTTT.

This chain links TRBV4-3 with TRBJ2-7; TRBD2 agrees at 8 bases. The CDR3 is 16 amino acids. V was pared by 1 base and J by 6 bases, with 11 bases of the junction left unmatched. Per the germline V gene, CDR1 is LGHNA and CDR2 is YSLEER. DNA for the CDR3: TGCGCCAGCAGCCAAGCGCTATCTAGCGGGCCTGGCGAGCAGTACTTC. It specifies CASSQALSSGPGEQYF.

The chain combines TRBV7-8 with TRBJ2-1; 7 bases map to TRBD2. Trimming at V came to 5 bases and at J to 6 bases, leaving 16 bases not matched to a gene. This CDR3 has 17 residues. The V gene's germline CDR1 is SGHVS and CDR2 FQNEAQ. The CDR3 region is CASSQSWYGTKGNEQFF. Written as DNA, the CDR3 is TGTGCCAGCAGCCAAAGTTGGTACGGGACTAAGGGCAATGAGCAGTTCTTC.

The chain couples TRBV11-2 to TRBJ1-2, with TRBD1 identical over 10 bases. The CDR3 has 16 residues. V was pared by 1 base and J by 5 bases, with 7 bases of the junction left unmatched. Germline CDR1 is SGHAT and CDR2 is FQNNGV. The CDR3: CASSLVQTGGAYGYTF. CDR3 sequence (DNA): TGTGCCAGCAGCTTAGTCCAGACAGGGGGCGCTTATGGCTACACCTTC.

With respect to this clone: The DNA is omitted, as the CDR3 cannot be located on it reliably, and the CDR3 follows TCRdb's listing. The CDR3 sequence: CASSTSGKEAFF. The rearrangement joins TRBV2 to TRBJ1-1. A total of 12 residues make up the CDR3, ends included. Germline V gene sequence: CDR1 SNHLY, CDR2 FYNNEI.

This sequence joins TRBV24-1 and TRBJ1-4; tentative D call: TRBD1 (5 bases). From germline, CDR1 is KGHDR and CDR2 SFDVKD. V lost 2 bases, J lost 4 bases, and 13 bases lay in between. This CDR3 is built from 16 residues. In DNA form, the CDR3 reads TGTGCCACCAGTGATTCTGTCGGGGGAATTAATGAAAAACTGTTTTTT. It translates to CATSDSVGGINEKLFF.

This clone appeared a few times. The J gene is TRBJ1-4, the V gene TRBV15, with unresolved D. V was clipped by 1 base and J by 0 bases, with 9 bases between them. Germline values: CDR1 LNHNV, CDR2 YYDKDF (reference sequence). The length of the CDR3 is 16 residues. CDR3 loop: CATSRVTGATNEKLFF. In nucleotides, the CDR3 is TGTGCCACCAGCAGAGTTACGGGAGCAACTAATGAAAAACTGTTTTTT.

The CDR3 DNA sequence: TGTGCCAGCAGTTCAAGCGGGAGCGAGCAGTACTTC. It translates to CASSSSGSEQYF. The chain couples TRBV2 to TRBJ2-7, with 8 bases lining up with TRBD2. CDR3 length: 12 amino acids. Germline V CDR1 and CDR2: SNHLY, FYNNEI. J was trimmed by 6 bases and V by 5 bases; bases with no gene match: 3.

This clone appeared once. This chain links TRBV6-2 or TRBV6-3 with TRBJ2-7; perhaps TRBD1 as D (5 bases). The germline V and J ends were trimmed by 6 bases and 2 bases, with 17 bases remaining between them. The germline gives CDR1 MNHEY, CDR2 SVGEGT. The CDR3 totals 15 residues. CDR3 residues: CASSPAGISAYEQYF. The DNA of the CDR3 is TGTGCCAGCAGCCCCGCAGGGATCTCGGCCTACGAGCAGTACTTC.

V gene TRBV28 combines with J gene TRBJ2-5; weak D call: TRBD1 (6 bases). V was shortened by 1 base and J by 5 bases, with 11 bases between the two germline ends. The length of the CDR3 is 14 residues. CDR1 and CDR2 from the germline V gene are MDHEN and SYDVKM. As DNA, the CDR3 is TGTGCCAGCAGTTTATCGGGGCAGGGGGAGACCCAGTACTTC. It encodes CASSLSGQGETQYF.

This clone has just one count. J is TRBJ2-7 and V is TRBV5-6; D is perhaps TRBD1 (6 bases). CDR3 size: 13 residues. From germline, CDR1 is SGHDT and CDR2 YYEEEE. V was trimmed by 4 bases and J by 1 base, leaving 9 bases between them. CDR3 sequence (DNA): TGTGCCAGCAGCCGGGACACTTCCTACGAGCAGTACTTC. It specifies CASSRDTSYEQYF.

The V and J genes are TRBV6-1 and TRBJ1-5, with 7 bases aligning to TRBD1. In germline, CDR1 is MNHNS, CDR2 SASEGT. V shed 0 bases, J shed 4 bases, and the junction held 3 bases outside the gene matches. The length of the CDR3 is 15 residues. The CDR3 DNA sequence: TGTGCCAGCAGTGAAGCACAGGGGCTTAATCAGCCCCAGCATTTT. Protein: CASSEAQGLNQPQHF.

The chain links TRBV6-5 to TRBJ1-6; D call uncertain. The CDR3 sequence is 13 residues long. V lost 7 bases, J lost 7 bases, and 11 bases lay in between. Germline loops: CDR1 MNHEY, CDR2 SVGAGI. The CDR3 DNA is TGTGCCAGCAATCCCAGGCCCAATTCACCCCTCCACTTT. The encoded protein is CASNPRPNSPLHF.

The rearrangement uses TRBV5-1 and TRBJ2-3, with 10 bases identical to TRBD2. Losses at the gene ends were 0 bases for V and 2 bases for J; bases not matched to a gene: 6. Germline lookup yields CDR1 SGHRS and CDR2 YFSETQ. The CDR3 has 17 amino acids. CDR3 sequence reads: CASSLAPSGGATDTQYF. In DNA form, the CDR3 reads TGCGCCAGCAGCTTGGCACCTAGCGGGGGAGCCACAGATACGCAGTATTTT.

This chain connects TRBV7-2 to TRBJ2-3; D not certain. The germline CDR1 and CDR2 sequences are SGHTA and FQGNSA. CDR3 length: 15 amino acids. V gave up 2 bases and J gave up 0 bases, with 9 bases separating them. The CDR3 nucleotides are TGTGCCAGCAGCTTAAGATCTACTAGCACAGATACGCAGTATTTT. Translating it yields CASSLRSTSTDTQYF.

V usage is TRBV6-5 and J usage is TRBJ1-1, with 7 bases fitting TRBD1. With 6 bases clipped from V and 4 bases from J, the junction kept 11 bases outside the gene matches. CDR3 length: 15 amino acids. Per the germline V gene, CDR1 is MNHEY and CDR2 is SVGAGI. CDR3 loop: CASRRRGQDVTEAFF. CDR3 in DNA: TGTGCCAGCAGGCGCCGTGGACAGGACGTCACTGAAGCTTTCTTT.

The chain carries TRBV6-6 and TRBJ1-5, with D maybe TRBD1 (6 bases). This CDR3 has 15 residues. Looked up from germline, CDR1 is MNHNY and CDR2 is SVGAGI (reference sequence). V was trimmed by 6 bases and J by 2 bases, leaving 14 bases between them. The CDR3, as DNA: TGTGCCAGCAGCCCACAGGGTTCGGGCAATCAGCCCCAGCATTTT. It yields the protein CASSPQGSGNQPQHF.

The rearrangement uses TRBV18 and TRBJ2-7, with D perhaps TRBD1 (5 bases). Trimming took off 2 bases at V and 3 bases at J, with 11 bases between the two ends. The CDR3 is 14 amino acids. CDR1 KGHSH and CDR2 LQKENI come from the germline V gene. CDR3 coding DNA: TGTGCCAGCTCACCAGGTGGGGCTCGCTACGAGCAGTACTTC. Protein sequence: CASSPGGARYEQYF.